Sequencing of this T cell receptor beta chain was carried out in a study of blood T cell repertoires in COVID-19. Repertoires were generated with immunoSEQ multiplex PCR, while TCRdb's copy carries only in-frame clones and drops some. The repertoire holds roughly 220,000 clones, roughly 80% seen once, with just under 20% in the top ten. CDR1 and CDR2 (germline): SGHRS, YFSETQ. There are 15 residues in the CDR3. The junction had 7 bases not matched to a gene; V was cut back by 4 bases and J by 1 base. This clone was seen a handful of times. The sequenced material came from peripheral blood. The clonotype comes from a man aged 25 to 40 with active or convalescent COVID-19. The V gene is TRBV5-1, the J gene TRBJ1-1; TRBD1 aligns across 7 bases. The CDR3 coding sequence is TGCGCCAGCAGCATAACAGGGGAAAGGAACACTGAAGCTTTCTTT. Protein: CASSITGERNTEAFF.